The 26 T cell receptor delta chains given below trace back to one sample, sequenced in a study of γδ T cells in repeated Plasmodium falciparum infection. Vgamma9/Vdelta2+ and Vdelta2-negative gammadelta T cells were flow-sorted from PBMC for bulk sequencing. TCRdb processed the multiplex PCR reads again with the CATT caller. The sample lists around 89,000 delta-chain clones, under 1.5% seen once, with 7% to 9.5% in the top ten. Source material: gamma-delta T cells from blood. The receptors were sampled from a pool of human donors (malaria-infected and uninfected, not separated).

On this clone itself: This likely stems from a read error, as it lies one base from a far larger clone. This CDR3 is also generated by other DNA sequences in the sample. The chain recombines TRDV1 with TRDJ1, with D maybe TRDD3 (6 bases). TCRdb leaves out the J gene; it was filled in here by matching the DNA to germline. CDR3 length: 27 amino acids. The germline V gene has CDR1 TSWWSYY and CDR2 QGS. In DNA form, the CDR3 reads TGTGCTCTCGGGGAACCTGTCTCCTATAAACTCACTCATACTATCTGGTGGCACACATGGGGGACCGATAAACTCATCTTT. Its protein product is CALGEPVSYKLTHTIWWHTWGTDKLIF.

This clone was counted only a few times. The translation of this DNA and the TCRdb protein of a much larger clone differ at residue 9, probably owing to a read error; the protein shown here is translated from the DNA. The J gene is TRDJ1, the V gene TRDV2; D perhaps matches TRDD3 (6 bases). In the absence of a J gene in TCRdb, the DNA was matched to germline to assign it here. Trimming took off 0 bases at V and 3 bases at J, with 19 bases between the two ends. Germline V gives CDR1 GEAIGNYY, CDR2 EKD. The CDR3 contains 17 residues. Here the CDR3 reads CACDTVGGHADPDKLIF. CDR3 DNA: TGTGCCTGTGACACCGTAGGGGGACACGCGGATCCCGATAAACTCATCTTT.

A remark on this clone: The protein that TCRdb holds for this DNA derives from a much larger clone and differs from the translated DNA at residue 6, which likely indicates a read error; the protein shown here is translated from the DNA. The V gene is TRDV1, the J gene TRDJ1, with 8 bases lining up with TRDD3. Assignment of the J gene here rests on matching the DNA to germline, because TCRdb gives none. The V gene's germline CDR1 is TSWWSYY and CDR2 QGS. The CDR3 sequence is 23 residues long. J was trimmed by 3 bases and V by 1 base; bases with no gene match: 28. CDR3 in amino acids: CALGEPPCLPKTLWGTPPDKLIF. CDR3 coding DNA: TGTGCTCTTGGGGAACCACCCTGCCTTCCCAAGACTCTCTGGGGGACCCCTCCCGATAAACTCATCTTT.

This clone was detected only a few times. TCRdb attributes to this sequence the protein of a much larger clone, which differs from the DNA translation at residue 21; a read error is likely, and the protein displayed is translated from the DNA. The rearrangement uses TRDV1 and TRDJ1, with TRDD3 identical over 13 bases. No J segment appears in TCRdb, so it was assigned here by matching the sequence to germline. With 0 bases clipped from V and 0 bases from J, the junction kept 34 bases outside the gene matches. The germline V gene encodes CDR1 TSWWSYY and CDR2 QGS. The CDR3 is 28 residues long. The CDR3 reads CALGELSHGFLREPYWGIRREYTDKLIF. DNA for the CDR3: TGTGCTCTTGGGGAACTTAGTCATGGGTTCCTAAGGGAGCCGTACTGGGGGATACGTAGGGAGTACACCGATAAACTCATCTTT.

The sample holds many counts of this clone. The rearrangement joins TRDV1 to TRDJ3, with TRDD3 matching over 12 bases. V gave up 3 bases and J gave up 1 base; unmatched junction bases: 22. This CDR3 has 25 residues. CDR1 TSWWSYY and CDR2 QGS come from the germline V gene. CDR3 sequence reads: CALGERVYSQYWGIPGSWDTRQMFF. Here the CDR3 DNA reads TGTGCTCTTGGGGAGAGGGTCTACTCCCAGTACTGGGGGATACCGGGGTCCTGGGACACCCGACAGATGTTTTTC.

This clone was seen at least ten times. The DNA of the CDR3 is TGTGCTCTTGGGGAACGGTTCCTACGGCGGGGATCGTACACCGATAAACTCATCTTT. Translated, it gives CALGERFLRRGSYTDKLIF. The chain has TRDV1 and TRDJ1; tentatively, D is TRDD2 (7 bases). Assignment of the J gene here rests on matching the DNA to germline, because TCRdb gives none. V dropped 1 base and J dropped 0 bases, with 21 bases sitting between them. Germline V gene lookup returns CDR1 TSWWSYY and CDR2 QGS. The CDR3 length is 19 residues.

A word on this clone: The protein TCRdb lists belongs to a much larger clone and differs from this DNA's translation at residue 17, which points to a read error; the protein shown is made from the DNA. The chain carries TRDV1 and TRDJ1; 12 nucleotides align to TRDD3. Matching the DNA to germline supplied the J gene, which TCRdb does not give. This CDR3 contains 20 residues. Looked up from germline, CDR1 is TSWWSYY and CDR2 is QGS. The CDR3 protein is CALDQRNAGGYGVDTDRLIF. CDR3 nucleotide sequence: TGTGCTCTTGACCAACGTAACGCTGGGGGATACGGGGTGGACACCGATAGACTCATCTTT.

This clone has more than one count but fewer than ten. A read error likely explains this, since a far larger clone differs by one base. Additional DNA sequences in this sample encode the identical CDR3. The CDR3, as DNA: TGTGCCTGTGACACCGTGGCTCCTCTTGGGGGGTACAATACCGATAAACTCATCTTT. Translating gives CACDTVAPLGGYNTDKLIF. The chain carries TRDV2 and TRDJ1; D perhaps matches TRDD3 (6 bases). In the absence of a J gene in TCRdb, the DNA was matched to germline to assign it here. Germline V CDR1 and CDR2: GEAIGNYY, EKD. The germline V and J ends were trimmed by 0 bases and 2 bases, with 24 bases remaining between them. This CDR3 comprises 19 residues.

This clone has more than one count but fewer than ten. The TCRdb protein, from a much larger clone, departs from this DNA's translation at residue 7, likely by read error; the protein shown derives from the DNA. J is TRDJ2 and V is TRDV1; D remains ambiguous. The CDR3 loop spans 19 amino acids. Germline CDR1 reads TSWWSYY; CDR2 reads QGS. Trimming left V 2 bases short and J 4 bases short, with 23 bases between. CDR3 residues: CALGESLILRVKRTAQLFF. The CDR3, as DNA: TGTGCTCTTGGGGAATCGTTAATCCTTAGGGTGAAGAGGACAGCACAACTCTTCTTT.

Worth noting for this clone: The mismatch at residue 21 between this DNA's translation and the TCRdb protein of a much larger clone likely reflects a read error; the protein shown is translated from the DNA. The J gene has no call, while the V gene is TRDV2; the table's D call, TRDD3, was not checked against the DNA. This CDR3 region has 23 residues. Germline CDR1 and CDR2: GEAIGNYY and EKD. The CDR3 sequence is CACDAGLEVLGDTPAWDTRQVFF. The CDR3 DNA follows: TGTGCCTGTGACGCGGGGTTAGAGGTACTGGGGGATACGCCGGCCTGGGACACCCGACAGGTGTTTTTC.

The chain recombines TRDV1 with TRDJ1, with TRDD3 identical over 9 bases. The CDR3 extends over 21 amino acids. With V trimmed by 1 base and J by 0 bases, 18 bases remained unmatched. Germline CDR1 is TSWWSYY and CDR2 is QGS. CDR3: CALGEHPLRRWGIPYTDKLIF. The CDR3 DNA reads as TGTGCTCTTGGGGAACACCCGCTCAGACGCTGGGGGATTCCGTACACCGATAAACTCATCTTT.

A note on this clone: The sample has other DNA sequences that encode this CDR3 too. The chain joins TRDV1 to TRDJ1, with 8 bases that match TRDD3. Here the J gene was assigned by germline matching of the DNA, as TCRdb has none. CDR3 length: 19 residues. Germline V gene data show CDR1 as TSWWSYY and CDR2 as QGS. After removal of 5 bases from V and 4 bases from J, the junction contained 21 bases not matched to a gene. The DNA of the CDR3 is TGTGCTCTTGGGAAAGTAGTCCCCAGTACTGGGGGCAGGGGCGATAAACTCATCTTT. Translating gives CALGKVVPSTGGRGDKLIF.

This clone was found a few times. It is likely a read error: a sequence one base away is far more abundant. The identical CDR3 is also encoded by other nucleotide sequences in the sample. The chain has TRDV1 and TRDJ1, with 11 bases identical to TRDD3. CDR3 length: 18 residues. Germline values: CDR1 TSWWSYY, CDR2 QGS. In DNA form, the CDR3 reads TGTGCTCTTTGGGAACCTGGCTTACTGGGGGATAAAACCGATAAACTCATCTTT. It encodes CALWEPGLLGDKTDKLIF.

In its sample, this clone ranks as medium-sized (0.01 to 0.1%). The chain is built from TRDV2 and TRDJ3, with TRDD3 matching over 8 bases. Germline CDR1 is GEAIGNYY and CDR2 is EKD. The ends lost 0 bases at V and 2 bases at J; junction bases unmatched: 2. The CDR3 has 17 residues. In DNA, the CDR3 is TGTGCCTGTGACACCGCTGGGGGAACCTGGGACACCCGACAGATGTTTTTC. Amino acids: CACDTAGGTWDTRQMFF.

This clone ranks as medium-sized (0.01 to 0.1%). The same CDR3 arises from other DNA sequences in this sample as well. In nucleotides, the CDR3 is TGTGCCTGTGACACCTCCACTGGGGGATCACTGTACACCGATAAACTCATCTTT. It translates to CACDTSTGGSLYTDKLIF. The chain couples TRDV2 to TRDJ1; TRDD3 matches 10 bases. Losses at the gene ends were 0 bases for V and 0 bases for J; bases not matched to a gene: 9. Per germline, CDR1 GEAIGNYY and CDR2 EKD. The CDR3 extends over 18 amino acids.

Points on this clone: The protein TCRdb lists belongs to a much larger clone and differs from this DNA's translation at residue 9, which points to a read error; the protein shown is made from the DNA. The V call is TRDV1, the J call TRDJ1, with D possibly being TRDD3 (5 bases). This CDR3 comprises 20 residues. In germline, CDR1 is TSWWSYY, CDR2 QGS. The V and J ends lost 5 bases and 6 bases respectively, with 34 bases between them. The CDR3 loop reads CALGPPNGDTPVVGNHKLIF. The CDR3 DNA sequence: TGTGCTCTTGGGCCCCCGAATGGTGACACCCCGGTTGTGGGGAATCATAAACTCATCTTT.

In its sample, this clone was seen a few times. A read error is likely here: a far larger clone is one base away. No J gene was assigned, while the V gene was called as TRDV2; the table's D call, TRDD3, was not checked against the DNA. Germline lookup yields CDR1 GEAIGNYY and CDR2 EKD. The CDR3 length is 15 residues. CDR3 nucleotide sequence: TGTGCCTGTGACACCGTGGGGGGTAGAACCGATAAGCTCATCTTT. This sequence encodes CACDTVGGRTDKLIF.

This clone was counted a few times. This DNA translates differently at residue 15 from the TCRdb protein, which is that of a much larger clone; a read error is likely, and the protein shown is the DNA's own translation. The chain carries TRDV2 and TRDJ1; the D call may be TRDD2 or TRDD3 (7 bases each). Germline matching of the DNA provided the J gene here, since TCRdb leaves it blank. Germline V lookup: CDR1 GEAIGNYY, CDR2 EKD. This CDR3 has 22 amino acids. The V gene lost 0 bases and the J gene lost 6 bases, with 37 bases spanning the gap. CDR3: CACDTRLPSNYTGDSRGYKLIF. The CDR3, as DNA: TGTGCCTGTGACACCCGCCTTCCTTCCAACTATACTGGGGATTCCCGAGGATATAAACTCATCTTT.

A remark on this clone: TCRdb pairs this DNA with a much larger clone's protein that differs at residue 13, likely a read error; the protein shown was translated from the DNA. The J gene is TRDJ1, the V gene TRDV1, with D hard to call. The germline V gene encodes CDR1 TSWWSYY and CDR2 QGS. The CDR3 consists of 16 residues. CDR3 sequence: CALGDYLASHTDELIF. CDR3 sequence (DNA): TGTGCTCTTGGGGACTATCTTGCCTCTCACACCGATGAACTCATCTTT.

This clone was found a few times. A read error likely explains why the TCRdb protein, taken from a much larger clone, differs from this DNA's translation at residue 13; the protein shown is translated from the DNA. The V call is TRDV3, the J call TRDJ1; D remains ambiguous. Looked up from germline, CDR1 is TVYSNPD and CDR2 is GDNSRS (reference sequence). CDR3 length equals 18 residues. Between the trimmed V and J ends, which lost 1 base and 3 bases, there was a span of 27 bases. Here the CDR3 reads CAFIVNQGLLTYADKLIF. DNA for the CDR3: TGTGCCTTTATAGTTAATCAGGGACTCCTGACGTACGCCGATAAACTCATCTTT.

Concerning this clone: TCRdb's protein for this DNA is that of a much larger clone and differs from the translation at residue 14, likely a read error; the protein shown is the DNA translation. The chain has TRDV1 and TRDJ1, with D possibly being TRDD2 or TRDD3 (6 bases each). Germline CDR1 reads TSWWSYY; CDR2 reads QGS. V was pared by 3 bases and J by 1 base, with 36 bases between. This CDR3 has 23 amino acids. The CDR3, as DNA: TGTGCTCTTGGGGACCCCTCATTCCTAAGGCGAACTGGGCGAACGGGTCCCACCGATAAACTCATCTTT. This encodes CALGDPSFLRRTGRTGPTDKLIF.

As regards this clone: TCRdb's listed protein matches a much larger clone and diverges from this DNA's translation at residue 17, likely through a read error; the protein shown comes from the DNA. CDR3 residues: CALGPRRFLGGWGTDKFIF. The DNA of the CDR3 is TGTGCTCTTGGGCCCCGGAGGTTCCTAGGAGGCTGGGGGACAGACAAATTCATCTTT. The V gene corresponds to TRDV1; no J gene was called; TRDD3, as called in the table, went unchecked against the DNA. The CDR3 is made up of 19 amino acids. Germline CDR1 is TSWWSYY and CDR2 is QGS.

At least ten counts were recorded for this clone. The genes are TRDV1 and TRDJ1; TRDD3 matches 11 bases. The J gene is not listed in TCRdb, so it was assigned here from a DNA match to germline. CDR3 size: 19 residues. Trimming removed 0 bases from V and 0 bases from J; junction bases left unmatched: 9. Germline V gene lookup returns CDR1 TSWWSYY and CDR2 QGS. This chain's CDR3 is CALGELFHGGYAYTDKLIF. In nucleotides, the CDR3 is TGTGCTCTTGGGGAACTATTCCATGGGGGATACGCGTACACCGATAAACTCATCTTT.

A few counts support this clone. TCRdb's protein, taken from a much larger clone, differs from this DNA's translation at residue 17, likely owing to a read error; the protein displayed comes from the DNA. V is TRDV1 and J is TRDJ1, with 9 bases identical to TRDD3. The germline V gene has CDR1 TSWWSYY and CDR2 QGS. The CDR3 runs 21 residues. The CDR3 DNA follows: TGTGCTCTTGGGGAACTGAAGAGCTTCCTAAAGTACTGGGGGGATACCGAAAAACTCATCTTT. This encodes CALGELKSFLKYWGDTEKLIF.

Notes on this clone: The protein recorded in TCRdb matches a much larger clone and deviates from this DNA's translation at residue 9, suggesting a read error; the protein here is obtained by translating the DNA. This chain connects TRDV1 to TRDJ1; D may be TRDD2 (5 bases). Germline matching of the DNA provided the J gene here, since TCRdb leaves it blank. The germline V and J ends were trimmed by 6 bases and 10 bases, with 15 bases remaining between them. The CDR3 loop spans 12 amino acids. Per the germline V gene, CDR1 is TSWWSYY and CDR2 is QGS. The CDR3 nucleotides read TGTGCTCTTGGCGGACCTACAACTAGACTCATCTTT. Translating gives CALGGPTTRLIF.

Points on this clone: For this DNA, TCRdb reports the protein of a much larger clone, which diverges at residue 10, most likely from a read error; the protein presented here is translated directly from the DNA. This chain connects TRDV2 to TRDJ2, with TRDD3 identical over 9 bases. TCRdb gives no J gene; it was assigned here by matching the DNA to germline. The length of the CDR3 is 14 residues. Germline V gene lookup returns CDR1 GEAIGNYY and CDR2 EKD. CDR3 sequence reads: CACDILGETEQLFF. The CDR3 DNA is TGTGCCTGTGATATACTGGGGGAGACAGAACAACTCTTCTTT.